These 3 T cell receptor beta chains were sequenced from one sample in a study of shared clonotypes between healthy human individuals. The naive CD8 population came from CD45RO-negative cells selected for CCR7, without terminally differentiated effector memory CD45RA+ cells. Sequenced by immunoSEQ multiplex PCR; TCRdb stores in-frame clones only, minus some. In the table there are about 2.1 million clones, over 85% of which are singletons. The sequencing sample was made of naive CD8+ T cells from PBMCs. The receptors here all came from a man between 18 and 35 years old in good health. Some clones in this sample may be carry-over from other donors' samples.

The CDR3 loop reads CASSLGHNQYF. The CDR3 nucleotides read TGTGCCAGCAGTTTAGGACACAATCAGTACTTC. The genes are TRBV28 and TRBJ2-4; a possible D gene is TRBD1 (5 bases). Germline CDR1 and CDR2: MDHEN and SYDVKM. V shed 2 bases and J shed 12 bases, with 8 bases lying between them. The CDR3 is 11 amino acids.

This sequence joins TRBV28 and TRBJ2-4, with 8 bases lining up with TRBD1. CDR1 and CDR2 (germline): MDHEN, SYDVKM. With 8 bases clipped from V and 6 bases from J, the junction kept 3 bases outside the gene matches. The CDR3 totals 12 residues. This CDR3 is CASAGGGNIQYF. The CDR3 DNA reads TGTGCCAGCGCAGGGGGCGGAAACATTCAGTACTTC.

The V call is TRBV28, the J call TRBJ2-3, with 12 positions matching TRBD2. The CDR3 length is 16 residues. Germline-derived CDR1 and CDR2 are MDHEN and SYDVKM. The V gene end was trimmed by 1 base and the J gene end by 5 bases; junction bases not matched to a gene: 4. The CDR3 spells CASSLSASGRVDTQYF. DNA of the CDR3: TGTGCCAGCAGTTTATCGGCTAGCGGGAGGGTAGATACGCAGTATTTT.